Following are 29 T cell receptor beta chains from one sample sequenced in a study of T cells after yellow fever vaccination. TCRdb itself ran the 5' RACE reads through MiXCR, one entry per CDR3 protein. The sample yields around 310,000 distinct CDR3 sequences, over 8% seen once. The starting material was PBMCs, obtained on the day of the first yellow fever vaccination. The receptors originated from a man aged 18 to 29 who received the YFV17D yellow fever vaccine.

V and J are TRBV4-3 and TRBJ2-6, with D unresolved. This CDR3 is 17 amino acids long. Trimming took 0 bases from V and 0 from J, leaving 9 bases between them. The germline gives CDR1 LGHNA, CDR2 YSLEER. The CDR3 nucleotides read TGCGCCAGCAGCCAAGATTGGGGTTTCTCTGGGGCCAACGTCCTGACTTTC. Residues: CASSQDWGFSGANVLTF.

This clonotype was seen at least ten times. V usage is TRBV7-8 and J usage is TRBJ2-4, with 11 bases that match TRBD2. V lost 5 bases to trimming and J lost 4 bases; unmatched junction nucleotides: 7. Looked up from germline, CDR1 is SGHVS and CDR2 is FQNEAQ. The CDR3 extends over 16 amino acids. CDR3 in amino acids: CASSERLAGNKNIQYF. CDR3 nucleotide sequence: TGTGCCAGCAGCGAAAGACTAGCGGGGAATAAAAACATTCAGTACTTC.

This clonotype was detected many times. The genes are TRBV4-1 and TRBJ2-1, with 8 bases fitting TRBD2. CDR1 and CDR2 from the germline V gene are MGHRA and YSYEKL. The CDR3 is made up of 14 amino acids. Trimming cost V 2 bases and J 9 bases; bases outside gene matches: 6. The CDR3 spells CASSQSGGPVEQFF. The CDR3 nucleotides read TGCGCCAGCAGCCAATCGGGGGGGCCCGTTGAGCAGTTCTTC.

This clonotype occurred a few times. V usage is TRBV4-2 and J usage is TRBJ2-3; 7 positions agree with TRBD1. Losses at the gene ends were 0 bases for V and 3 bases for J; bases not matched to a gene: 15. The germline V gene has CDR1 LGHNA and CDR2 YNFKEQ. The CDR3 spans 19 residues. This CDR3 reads CASSQDWSWGRGYTDTQYF. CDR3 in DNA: TGTGCCAGCAGCCAAGATTGGAGTTGGGGCAGGGGGTATACAGATACGCAGTATTTT.

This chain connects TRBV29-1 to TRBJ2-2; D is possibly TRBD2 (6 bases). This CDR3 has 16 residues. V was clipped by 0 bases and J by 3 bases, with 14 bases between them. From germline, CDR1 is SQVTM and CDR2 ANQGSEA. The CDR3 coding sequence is TGCAGCGTTGAAGAATCGGGCGGAGGGTACACCGGGGAGCTGTTTTTT. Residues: CSVEESGGGYTGELFF.

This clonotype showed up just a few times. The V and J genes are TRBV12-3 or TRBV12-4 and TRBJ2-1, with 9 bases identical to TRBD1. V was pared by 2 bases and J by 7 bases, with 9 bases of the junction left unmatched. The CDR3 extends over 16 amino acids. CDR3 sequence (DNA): TGTGCCAGCAGTTTACGGGACAGGGCAGTTACAAATGAGCAGTTCTTC. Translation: CASSLRDRAVTNEQFF.

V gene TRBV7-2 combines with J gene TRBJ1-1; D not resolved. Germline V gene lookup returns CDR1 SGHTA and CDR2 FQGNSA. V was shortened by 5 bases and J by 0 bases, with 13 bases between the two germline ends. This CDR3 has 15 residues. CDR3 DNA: TGTGCCAGCAGCCGACCTGCGCCCTTGAACACTGAAGCTTTCTTT. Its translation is CASSRPAPLNTEAFF.

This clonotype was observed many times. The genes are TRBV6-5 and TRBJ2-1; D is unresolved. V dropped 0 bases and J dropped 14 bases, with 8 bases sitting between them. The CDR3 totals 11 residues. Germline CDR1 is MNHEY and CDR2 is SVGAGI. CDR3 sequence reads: CASSYSGAEFF. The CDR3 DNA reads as TGTGCCAGCAGTTACTCAGGTGCCGAGTTCTTC.

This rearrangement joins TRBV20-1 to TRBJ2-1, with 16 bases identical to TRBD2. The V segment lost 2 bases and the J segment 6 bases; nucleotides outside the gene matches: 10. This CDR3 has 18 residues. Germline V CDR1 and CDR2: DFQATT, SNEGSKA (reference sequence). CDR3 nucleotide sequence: TGCAGTGCTAGATCCCCGGGACTAGCGGGGGGGCGAGGCAATGAGCAGTTCTTC. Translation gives CSARSPGLAGGRGNEQFF.

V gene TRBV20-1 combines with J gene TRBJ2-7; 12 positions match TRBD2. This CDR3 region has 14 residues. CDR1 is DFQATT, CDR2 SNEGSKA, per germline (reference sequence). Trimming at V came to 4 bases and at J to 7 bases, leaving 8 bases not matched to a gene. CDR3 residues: CSATRLAGVEEQYF. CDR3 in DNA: TGCAGTGCTACCCGACTAGCGGGGGTCGAAGAGCAGTACTTC.

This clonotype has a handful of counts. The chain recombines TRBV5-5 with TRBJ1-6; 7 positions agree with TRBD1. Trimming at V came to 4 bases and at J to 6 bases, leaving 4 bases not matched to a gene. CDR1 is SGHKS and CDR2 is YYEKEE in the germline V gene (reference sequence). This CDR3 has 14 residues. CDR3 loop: CASSPHRGNSPLHF. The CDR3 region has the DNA TGTGCCAGCAGCCCACACAGGGGTAATTCACCCCTCCACTTT.

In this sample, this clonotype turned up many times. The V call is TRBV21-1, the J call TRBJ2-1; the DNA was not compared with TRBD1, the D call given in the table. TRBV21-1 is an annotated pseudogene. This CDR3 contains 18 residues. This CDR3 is CASSTDLQGRSSPNEQFF. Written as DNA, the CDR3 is TGTGCCAGCAGCACCGATCTACAGGGCCGAAGTTCTCCCAATGAGCAGTTCTTC.

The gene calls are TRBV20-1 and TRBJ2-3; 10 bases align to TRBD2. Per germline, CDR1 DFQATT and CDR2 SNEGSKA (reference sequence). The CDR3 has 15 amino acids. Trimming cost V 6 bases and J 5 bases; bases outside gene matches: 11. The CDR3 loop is CSAPYSGGAIDTQYF. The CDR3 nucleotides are TGCAGTGCCCCCTACAGCGGGGGGGCCATAGATACGCAGTATTTT.

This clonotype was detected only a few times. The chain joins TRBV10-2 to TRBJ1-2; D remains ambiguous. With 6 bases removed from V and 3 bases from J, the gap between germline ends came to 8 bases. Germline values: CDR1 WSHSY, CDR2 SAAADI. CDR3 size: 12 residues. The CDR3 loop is CASRRDDYGYTF. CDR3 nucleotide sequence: TGCGCCAGCAGGCGGGATGACTATGGCTACACCTTC.

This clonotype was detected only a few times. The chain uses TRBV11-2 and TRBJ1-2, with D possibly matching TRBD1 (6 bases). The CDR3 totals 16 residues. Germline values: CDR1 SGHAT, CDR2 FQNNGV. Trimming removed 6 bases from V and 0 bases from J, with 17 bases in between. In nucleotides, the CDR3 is TGTGCCAGCAGGCACGACTCCGGGACAACTAACTATGGCTACACCTTC. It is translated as CASRHDSGTTNYGYTF.

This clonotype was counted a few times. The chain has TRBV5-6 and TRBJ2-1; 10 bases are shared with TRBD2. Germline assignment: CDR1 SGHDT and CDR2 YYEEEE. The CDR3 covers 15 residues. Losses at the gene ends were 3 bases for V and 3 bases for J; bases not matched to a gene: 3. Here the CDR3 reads CASSSPSGGYNEQFF. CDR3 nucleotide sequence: TGTGCCAGCAGCTCCCCTAGCGGGGGCTACAATGAGCAGTTCTTC.

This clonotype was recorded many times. CDR3 region: CSVQGSGMETQYF. For the CDR3, the DNA is TGCAGCGTTCAAGGTAGTGGGATGGAGACCCAGTACTTC. The V call is TRBV29-1, the J call TRBJ2-5, with no clear D. The CDR3 totals 13 residues. Germline CDR1 SQVTM, CDR2 ANQGSEA. The V end was cut by 5 bases, the J end by 5 bases, with 15 bases between.

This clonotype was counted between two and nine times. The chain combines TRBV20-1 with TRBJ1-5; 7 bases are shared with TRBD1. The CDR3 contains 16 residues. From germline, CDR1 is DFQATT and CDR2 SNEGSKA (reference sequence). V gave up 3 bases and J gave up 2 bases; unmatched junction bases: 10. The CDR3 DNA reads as TGCAGTGCTAGTAGAGGGGGCGGAGGTCGCAATCAGCCCCAGCATTTT. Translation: CSASRGGGGRNQPQHF.

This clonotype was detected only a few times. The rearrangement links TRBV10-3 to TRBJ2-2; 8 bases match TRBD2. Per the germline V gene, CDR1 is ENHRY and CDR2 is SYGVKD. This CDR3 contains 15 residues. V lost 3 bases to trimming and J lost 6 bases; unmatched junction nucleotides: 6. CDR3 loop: CAISDPGLVAGELFF. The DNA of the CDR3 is TGTGCCATCAGTGATCCGGGACTAGTGGCCGGGGAGCTGTTTTTT.

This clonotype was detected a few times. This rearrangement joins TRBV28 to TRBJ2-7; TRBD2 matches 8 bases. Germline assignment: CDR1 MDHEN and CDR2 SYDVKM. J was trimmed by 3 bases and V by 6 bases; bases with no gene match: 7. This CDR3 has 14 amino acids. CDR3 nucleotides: TGTGCCAGCAGACCCGGGACTAGGAGCTACGAGCAGTACGTC. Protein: CASRPGTRSYEQYV.

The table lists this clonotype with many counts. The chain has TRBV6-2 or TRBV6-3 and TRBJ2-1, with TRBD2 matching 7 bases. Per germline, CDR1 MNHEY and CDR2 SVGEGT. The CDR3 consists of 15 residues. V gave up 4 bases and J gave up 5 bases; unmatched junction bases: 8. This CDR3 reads CASSLITGGNNEQFF. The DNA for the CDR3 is TGTGCCAGCAGTTTGATAACGGGGGGAAACAATGAGCAGTTCTTC.

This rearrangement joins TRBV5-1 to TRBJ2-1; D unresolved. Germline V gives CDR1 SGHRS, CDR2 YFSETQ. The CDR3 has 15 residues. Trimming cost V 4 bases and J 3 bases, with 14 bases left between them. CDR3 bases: TGCGCCAGCAGCCCAAAATTTGACTTCTACAATGAGCAGTTCTTC. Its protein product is CASSPKFDFYNEQFF.

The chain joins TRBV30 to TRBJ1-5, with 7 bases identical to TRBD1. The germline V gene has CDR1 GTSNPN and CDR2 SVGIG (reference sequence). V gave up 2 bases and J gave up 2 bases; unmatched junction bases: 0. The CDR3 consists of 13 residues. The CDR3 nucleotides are TGTGCCTGGAGTCAGGGGGGCAATCAGCCCCAGCATTTT. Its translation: CAWSQGGNQPQHF. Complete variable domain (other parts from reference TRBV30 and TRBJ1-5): SQTIHQWPATLVQPVGSPLSLECTVEGTSNPNLYWYRQAAGRGLQLLFYSVGIGQISSEVPQNLSASRPQDRQFILSSKKLLLSDSGFYLCAWSQGGNQPQHFGDGTRLSIL.

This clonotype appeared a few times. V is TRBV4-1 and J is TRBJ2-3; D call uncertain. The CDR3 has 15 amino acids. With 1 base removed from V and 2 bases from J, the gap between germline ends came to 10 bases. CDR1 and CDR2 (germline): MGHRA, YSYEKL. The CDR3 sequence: CASSQGDGPTDTQYF. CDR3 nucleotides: TGCGCCAGCAGCCAAGGCGACGGGCCCACAGATACGCAGTATTTT.

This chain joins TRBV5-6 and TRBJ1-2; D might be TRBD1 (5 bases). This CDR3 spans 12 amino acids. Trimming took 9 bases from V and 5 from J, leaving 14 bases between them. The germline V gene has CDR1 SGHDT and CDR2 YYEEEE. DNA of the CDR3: TGTGCCATGAGCCCCGGGGGATATGGCTACACCTTC. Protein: CAMSPGGYGYTF.

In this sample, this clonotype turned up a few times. The CDR3 bases are TGCAGTGCTAGTTTTGGGGTTGATTCACCCCTCCACTTT. Amino acids: CSASFGVDSPLHF. The V and J genes are TRBV20-1 and TRBJ1-6; D gene uncertain. With 3 bases removed from V and 8 bases from J, the gap between germline ends came to 11 bases. This CDR3 is 13 amino acids long. Germline V lookup: CDR1 DFQATT, CDR2 SNEGSKA (reference sequence).

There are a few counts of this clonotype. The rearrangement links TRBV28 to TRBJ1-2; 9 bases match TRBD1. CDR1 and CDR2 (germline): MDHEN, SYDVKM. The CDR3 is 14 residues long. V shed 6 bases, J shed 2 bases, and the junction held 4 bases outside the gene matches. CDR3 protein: CASSSGQGNYGYTF. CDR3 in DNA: TGTGCCAGCAGCTCCGGACAGGGGAACTATGGCTACACCTTC.

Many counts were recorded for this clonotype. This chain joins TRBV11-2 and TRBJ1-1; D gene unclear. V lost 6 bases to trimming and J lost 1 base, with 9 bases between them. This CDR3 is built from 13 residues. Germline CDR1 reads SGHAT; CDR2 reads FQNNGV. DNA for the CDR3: TGTGCCAGCAGACGACCCGGGAACACTGAAGCTTTCTTT. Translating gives CASRRPGNTEAFF.

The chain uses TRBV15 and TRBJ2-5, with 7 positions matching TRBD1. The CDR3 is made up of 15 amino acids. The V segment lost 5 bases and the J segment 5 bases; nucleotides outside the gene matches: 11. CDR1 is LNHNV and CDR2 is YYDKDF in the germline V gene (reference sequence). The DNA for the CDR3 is TGTGCCACCAGCGGGCCTAGAGGGGGCGGGGAGACCCAGTACTTC. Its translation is CATSGPRGGGETQYF.